This TCR beta chain is from a study of blood T cell repertoires in COVID-19 (dated by TCRdb to 2019 to 2021). Turning to the overall study: The collaborator samples originated in the United States, Italy and Spain and spanned the acute and convalescent phases of COVID-19. The material from the prospective study consisted of cDNA or gDNA derived from T cells, B-cell-depleted T cells, or PBMCs. The dataset comprised deeply sampled blood TCRbeta repertoires from subjects exposed to, actively infected with, or recovered from COVID-19. The repertoires were released in a freely available public database intended as a resource for research on the immune response to SARS-CoV-2. Samples were obtained from the ongoing ImmuneRACE study (first 160 participants) and from some 1,300 subjects provided by 6 global collaborators. Sample metadata almost always included a de-identified subject ID, COVID-19 status, age in years and sex. HLA class I and class II types, where available, came from metadata supplied by the sample provider rather than from assay-based typing. The study at large found these results: How much clinical and demographic metadata was included differed by source and by participant, and the metadata was provided uncurated.

The CDR3 spans 15 residues, from the cysteine through the phenylalanine. Of the read, only the CDR3 DNA is kept; its 45 bases are in frame from base 1. The V and J ends are trimmed by 4 bases and 6 bases, leaving 15 bases between them. Per the germline V gene (reference sequence), LGHDT is the CDR1 and YNNKEL is the CDR2. Collaborating institutions collected whole blood in K2EDTA tubes following their own protocols. For TCRbeta analysis, collaborators shipped samples in one of three forms: frozen whole blood, isolated PBMCs, or DNA extracted from either of those sample types. On this clone: Its recognized antigen is unknown. No quality values exist for individual bases; no much larger clone is one base distant.

TCRbeta CDR3 regions were amplified from genomic DNA by means of the immunoSEQ Assay, a bias-controlled multiplex PCR. Under the source paper's analysis protocol: The number of nucleated cells in each sample was estimated from the amplification of reference gene primers within the assay. To quantify the absolute abundance of each unique TCRbeta CDR3 rearrangement, sequence reads were collapsed and filtered. For each sample, productive Simpson clonality was calculated as the square root of Simpson's diversity index across productive rearrangements. The source is immuneACCESS, and TCRdb retained only in-frame sequences with V and J called. Part of the clones is not carried over; for the studies checked, unresolved V genes explain less than half of this, and the remainder is unexplained. The V and J calls and clone size were taken over from that table, and D and trimming were inferred from the DNA. For this sample the table gives under 85,000 clones, of which approximately 80% were detected only once. The leading ten clones occupy more than 5% of the sample.

The chain links TRBV3-1 (or the pseudogene TRBV3-2) with TRBJ2-2, with a weak D call of TRBD2 (6 bases match). Sequenced material: peripheral blood. This receptor was taken from a man aged 55-75 years with active or convalescent COVID-19. The CDR3 corresponds to CASSLETSGAGELFF. The bases are TGTGCCAGCAGCCTAGAGACTAGTGGGGCCGGGGAGCTGTTTTTT.